One sample yielded the 32 T cell receptor beta chains listed below, sequenced in a study of Ad26.COV2.S vaccination and SARS-CoV-2 variants. Stated treatment: around 19 received Ad26.COV2.S at low or high dose, single or two shots; 5 received placebo; per-sample allocation not given. Day 63 after the first injection of vaccine or placebo was the sampling time. Clones were sequenced by immunoSEQ multiplex PCR, and TCRdb holds only the in-frame ones, with some missing. The data hold around 300,000 clones, with around 89% observed a single time. The material was peripheral blood, obtained in a trial of Ad26.COV2.S vaccine versus placebo. The receptors shown here come from a person aged 18-60 years who received the Ad26.COV2.S COVID-19 vaccine or a placebo.

The chain has TRBV6-6 and TRBJ1-5, with D perhaps TRBD1 (5 bases). The V and J ends lost 2 bases and 0 bases respectively, with 11 bases between them. The CDR3 loop spans 16 amino acids. Germline CDR1 and CDR2: MNHNY and SVGAGI (reference sequence). This chain's CDR3 is CASSYGRGNSNQPQHF. CDR3 DNA: TGTGCCAGCAGTTACGGACGGGGGAATAGCAATCAGCCCCAGCATTTT.

V is TRBV19 and J is TRBJ2-1; 9 positions match TRBD1. This CDR3 region has 14 residues. CDR1 and CDR2 from the germline V gene are LNHDA and SQIVND (reference sequence). V gave up 10 bases and J gave up 8 bases; unmatched junction bases: 12. This chain's CDR3 is CATTGGWGFDEQFF. CDR3 DNA: TGTGCCACTACAGGGGGCTGGGGGTTCGATGAGCAGTTCTTC.

The rearrangement joins TRBV18 to TRBJ2-7, with 14 bases lining up with TRBD2. The trim removed 4 bases at V and 4 bases at J, leaving 6 bases unmatched. The CDR3 length is 16 residues. Per the germline V gene, CDR1 is KGHSH and CDR2 is LQKENI. The DNA for the CDR3 is TGTGCCAGCTCACTCTCCGGGACTAGCGGGAGATACGAGCAGTACTTC. Protein product: CASSLSGTSGRYEQYF.

The J gene is TRBJ2-7, the V gene TRBV9; D is possibly TRBD2 (5 bases). V was shortened by 0 bases and J by 2 bases, with 9 bases between the two germline ends. CDR3 size: 14 residues. Germline V gene lookup returns CDR1 SGDLS and CDR2 YYNGEE. DNA of the CDR3: TGTGCCAGCAGCGTAGCTAGCAGTGCCTACGAGCAGTACTTC. Translated: CASSVASSAYEQYF.

The chain joins TRBV18 to TRBJ1-4; D perhaps matches TRBD1 (6 bases). V was trimmed by 0 bases and J by 4 bases, leaving 6 bases between them. CDR1 is KGHSH and CDR2 is LQKENI in the germline V gene. This CDR3 is 14 amino acids long. The CDR3 DNA reads TGTGCCAGCTCACCACCAGGGGGTAATGAAAAACTGTTTTTT. Encoded protein: CASSPPGGNEKLFF.

The table lists this clone with a few counts. The rearrangement uses TRBV30 and TRBJ1-3; 10 bases are a match to TRBD1. This CDR3 contains 16 residues. Losses at the gene ends were 3 bases for V and 4 bases for J; bases not matched to a gene: 9. Germline lookup yields CDR1 GTSNPN and CDR2 SVGIG (reference sequence). CDR3 in amino acids: CAWRKIGTGVGNTIYF. The CDR3 DNA sequence: TGTGCCTGGAGAAAAATAGGGACAGGGGTGGGAAACACCATATATTTT.

This rearrangement joins TRBV5-1 to TRBJ1-6; no clear D gene. Looked up from germline, CDR1 is SGHRS and CDR2 is YFSETQ. This CDR3 has 15 residues. Trimming cost V 0 bases and J 0 bases, with 4 bases left between them. CDR3 region: CASSLARSYNSPLHF. CDR3 nucleotide sequence: TGCGCCAGCAGCTTGGCCCGCTCCTATAATTCACCCCTCCACTTT.

This clone was seen only a few times. This rearrangement joins TRBV2 to TRBJ2-3; 7 positions match TRBD1. The CDR3 is 15 amino acids. CDR1 and CDR2 from the germline V gene are SNHLY and FYNNEI. J gave up 6 bases and V 9 bases, and 15 bases lay outside the gene matches. This CDR3 reads CASLRGVGGRDTQYF. In DNA, the CDR3 is TGTGCCAGTCTAAGAGGGGTAGGGGGCAGGGATACGCAGTATTTT.

The rearrangement joins TRBV4-1 to TRBJ1-3; D ambiguous. Deletions cut 3 bases from V and 1 base from J, with 13 bases between. In germline, CDR1 is MGHRA, CDR2 YSYEKL. The CDR3 length is 16 residues. The CDR3 here is CASSQAEEASGNTIYF. The CDR3 coding sequence is TGCGCCAGCAGCCAGGCCGAGGAAGCATCTGGAAACACCATATATTTT.

The chain uses TRBV5-6 and TRBJ2-1; D uncertain. The CDR3 is 14 residues long. CDR1 is SGHDT, CDR2 YYEEEE, per germline. V lost 1 base to trimming and J lost 6 bases, with 11 bases between them. This chain's CDR3 is CASSLRGVRNEQFF. The CDR3 DNA is TGTGCCAGCAGCTTGCGTGGGGTCCGCAATGAGCAGTTCTTC.

The V and J genes are TRBV7-9 and TRBJ1-1; no clear D gene. There are 13 residues in the CDR3. CDR1 is SEHNR, CDR2 FQNEAQ, per germline (reference sequence). V was shortened by 4 bases and J by 10 bases, with 16 bases between the two germline ends. CDR3 DNA: TGTGCCAGCAGCTACACGACCGGCTGGGGAGCTTTCTTT. It translates to CASSYTTGWGAFF.

The gene calls are TRBV19 and TRBJ1-5, with a tentative D call TRBD1 (6 bases). CDR3 size: 13 residues. Germline V CDR1 and CDR2: LNHDA, SQIVND (reference sequence). V was pared by 10 bases and J by 7 bases, with 17 bases between. CDR3 coding DNA: TGTGCCACTGGACAGACGCAGACGCAGCCCCAGCATTTT. This codes for CATGQTQTQPQHF.

This clone was seen only once. The J gene is TRBJ2-2, the V gene TRBV10-3; 12 bases agree with TRBD2. Germline CDR1 and CDR2: ENHRY and SYGVKD. This CDR3 region has 16 residues. The junction had 4 bases not matched to a gene; V was cut back by 6 bases and J by 2 bases. CDR3 sequence: CAIRRTSGDNTGELFF. The CDR3 DNA sequence: TGTGCCATCAGAAGGACTAGCGGGGATAACACCGGGGAGCTGTTTTTT.

The rearrangement joins TRBV7-9 to TRBJ1-1, with D possibly being TRBD1 (5 bases). Trimming stripped 1 base from V and 6 bases from J, with 9 bases between. The CDR3 length is 13 residues. Germline lookup yields CDR1 SEHNR and CDR2 FQNEAQ (reference sequence). Written as DNA, the CDR3 is TGTGCCAGCAGCTTAGAAGAAGGGGCTGAAGCTTTCTTT. It codes for CASSLEEGAEAFF. Combining the CDR3 with reference TRBV7-9 and TRBJ1-1 gives the whole variable domain DTGVSQNPRHKITKRGQNVTFRCDPISEHNRLYWYRQTLGQGPEFLTYFQNEAQLEKSRLLSDRFSAERPKGSFSTLEIQRTEQGDSAMYLCASSLEEGAEAFFGQGTRLTVV.

The rearrangement uses TRBV4-2 and TRBJ2-3; 7 bases match TRBD2. The V gene end was trimmed by 3 bases and the J gene end by 3 bases; junction bases not matched to a gene: 12. Germline V gives CDR1 LGHNA, CDR2 YNFKEQ. The CDR3 is 17 amino acids. Here the CDR3 reads CASSQGPSGVSTDTQYF. DNA for the CDR3: TGTGCCAGCAGCCAGGGCCCGAGCGGGGTTTCAACAGATACGCAGTATTTT.

This chain's CDR3 is CASSRRDHQPQHF. CDR3 nucleotide sequence: TGTGCCAGCAGTCGCAGGGACCATCAGCCCCAGCATTTT. The J gene is TRBJ1-5, the V gene TRBV6-5, with TRBD1 as a possible D gene (5 bases). Deletions cut 5 bases from V and 5 bases from J, with 10 bases between. Germline CDR1 MNHEY, CDR2 SVGAGI. This CDR3 has 13 residues.

The chain carries TRBV19 and TRBJ1-3; 8 bases fit TRBD1. The trim removed 3 bases at V and 0 bases at J, leaving 4 bases unmatched. The CDR3 consists of 16 residues. Germline lookup yields CDR1 LNHDA and CDR2 SQIVND (reference sequence). The CDR3 DNA sequence: TGTGCCAGTAGTATCGGGACAGGCCCCTCTGGAAACACCATATATTTT. Protein sequence: CASSIGTGPSGNTIYF.

This chain links TRBV3-1 (or the pseudogene TRBV3-2) with TRBJ1-3; 10 nucleotides agree with TRBD1. CDR1 and CDR2 from the germline V gene are LGHDT and YNNKEL (reference sequence). V gave up 1 base and J gave up 5 bases; unmatched junction bases: 2. CDR3 length: 15 amino acids. This CDR3 is CASSQGQGARNTIYF. The DNA of the CDR3 is TGTGCCAGCAGCCAAGGACAGGGGGCTCGAAACACCATATATTTT.

This clone was detected only once. The chain has TRBV24-1 and TRBJ2-1, with 7 bases fitting TRBD2. V lost 3 bases to trimming and J lost 5 bases; unmatched junction nucleotides: 12. Germline V gives CDR1 KGHDR, CDR2 SFDVKD. The CDR3 is 17 residues long. The CDR3 sequence: CATSDPSQAGMHNEQFF. Written as DNA, the CDR3 is TGTGCCACCAGTGATCCCTCTCAAGCGGGAATGCACAATGAGCAGTTCTTC.

This clone was counted only a few times. The J gene is TRBJ2-7, the V gene TRBV9, with D unclear. The germline V and J ends were trimmed by 4 bases and 3 bases, with 14 bases remaining between them. The CDR3 totals 14 residues. Germline CDR1 reads SGDLS; CDR2 reads YYNGEE. DNA of the CDR3: TGTGCCAGCAGCCCCACAGCGCTCGACTACGAGCAGTACTTC. Translating it yields CASSPTALDYEQYF.

V is TRBV7-9 and J is TRBJ2-7; 8 bases are shared with TRBD1. Germline lookup yields CDR1 SEHNR and CDR2 FQNEAQ (reference sequence). The CDR3 is 14 residues long. V trimming: 3 bases; J trimming: 6 bases; junction bases outside the gene matches: 7. The CDR3 loop is CASSLTGATSEQYF. The CDR3 DNA is TGTGCCAGCAGCTTGACAGGGGCAACTAGCGAGCAGTACTTC.

The chain couples TRBV7-2 to TRBJ2-7, with 10 bases lining up with TRBD1. CDR1 and CDR2 from the germline V gene are SGHTA and FQGNSA. The CDR3 loop spans 16 amino acids. With V trimmed by 5 bases and J by 3 bases, 10 bases remained unmatched. The CDR3 nucleotides read TGTGCCAGCAGCCCACCGGGACAGGGGTTTAGCTACGAGCAGTACTTC. Translated: CASSPPGQGFSYEQYF.

This chain joins TRBV30 and TRBJ2-6; D remains unclear. The CDR3 totals 14 residues. The ends were cut back, 1 base at V and 2 bases at J, with 6 bases in the middle. Germline V gene lookup returns CDR1 GTSNPN and CDR2 SVGIG (reference sequence). The DNA of the CDR3 is TGTGCCTGGAGTGGGGGTACTGGGGCCAACGTCCTGACTTTC. The encoded protein is CAWSGGTGANVLTF.

For this clone: Other DNA sequences in this specimen translate into the identical CDR3. This chain connects TRBV10-3 to TRBJ2-7, with 8 bases lining up with TRBD2. Germline-derived CDR1 and CDR2 are ENHRY and SYGVKD. The CDR3 is made up of 16 amino acids. Germline trimming cut 3 bases from V and 1 base from J; bases unmatched to any gene: 8. In DNA, the CDR3 is TGTGCCATCAGTGATCCGGGACTAGGAGGTTCCTACGAGCAGTACTTC. Protein product: CAISDPGLGGSYEQYF.

The chain carries TRBV7-8 and TRBJ2-4, with D perhaps assigned TRBD1 or TRBD2 (6 bases each). The germline gives CDR1 SGHVS, CDR2 FQNEAQ. The CDR3 is made up of 17 amino acids. V was shortened by 8 bases and J by 1 base, with 21 bases between the two germline ends. The CDR3 sequence: CASHPGEGGRAKNIQYF. CDR3 coding DNA: TGTGCCAGCCATCCAGGAGAGGGGGGCCGGGCCAAAAACATTCAGTACTTC.

The CDR3 loop reads CASTYRPGLAGINEQFF. CDR3 coding DNA: TGTGCCAGTACCTACCGGCCCGGGCTAGCGGGGATCAATGAGCAGTTCTTC. The gene calls are TRBV19 and TRBJ2-1; 9 nucleotides align to TRBD2. V dropped 7 bases and J dropped 6; count of bases not matched to a gene: 16. The CDR3 runs 17 residues. Germline values: CDR1 LNHDA, CDR2 SQIVND (reference sequence).

The chain recombines TRBV13 with TRBJ2-7; D remains unclear. The CDR3 contains 13 residues. With 0 bases removed from V and 3 bases from J, the gap between germline ends came to 6 bases. Germline-derived CDR1 and CDR2 are PRHDT and FYEKMQ (reference sequence). The CDR3 DNA is TGTGCCAGCAGCTTAGGTCAGGTCTACGAGCAGTACTTC. It specifies CASSLGQVYEQYF.

This clone was recorded only once. V and J are TRBV5-5 and TRBJ2-1; TRBD1 might be the D (5 bases). Looked up from germline, CDR1 is SGHKS and CDR2 is YYEKEE (reference sequence). The CDR3 extends over 13 amino acids. Trimming shortened V by 0 bases and J by 10 bases, and 11 bases separated the two germline ends. The CDR3 coding sequence is TGTGCCAGCAGCTTGGCGGACAATCCAGAGCAGTTCTTC. Protein sequence: CASSLADNPEQFF.

V usage is TRBV6-6 and J usage is TRBJ1-6, with a possible D match to TRBD1 (5 bases). Trimming took 5 bases from V and 0 from J, leaving 11 bases between them. The CDR3 totals 16 residues. CDR1 MNHNY and CDR2 SVGAGI come from the germline V gene (reference sequence). This chain's CDR3 is CASSPVGASYNSPLHF. Written as DNA, the CDR3 is TGTGCCAGCAGTCCCGTTGGGGCCTCCTATAATTCACCCCTCCACTTT.

This chain uses TRBV24-1 with TRBJ2-1; D unclear. V lost 4 bases, J lost 3 bases, and 6 bases lay in between. Per germline, CDR1 KGHDR and CDR2 SFDVKD. The CDR3 is 13 amino acids. The CDR3 sequence is CATSEPIYNEQFF. The CDR3 DNA reads TGTGCCACCAGTGAACCTATCTACAATGAGCAGTTCTTC.

The chain combines TRBV29-1 with TRBJ2-1; 7 positions agree with TRBD2. The CDR3 loop spans 15 amino acids. The V gene end was trimmed by 2 bases and the J gene end by 6 bases; junction bases not matched to a gene: 10. Per the germline V gene, CDR1 is SQVTM and CDR2 is ANQGSEA. CDR3: CSVEIDASGPNEQFF. CDR3 nucleotide sequence: TGCAGCGTTGAAATTGACGCTAGCGGACCCAATGAGCAGTTCTTC.

The chain employs TRBV27 and TRBJ1-1, with D possibly TRBD1 on 5 matching bases. This CDR3 comprises 14 residues. Germline V gene sequence: CDR1 MNHEY, CDR2 SMNVEV (reference sequence). V gave up 3 bases and J gave up 0 bases, with 8 bases separating them. CDR3: CASSFRGMNTEAFF. The CDR3 DNA reads as TGTGCCAGCAGTTTCCGGGGGATGAACACTGAAGCTTTCTTT.